The clone carrying this T cell receptor beta chain was seen a handful of times. No antigen is known for it. V lost 2 bases, J lost 3 bases, and 8 bases lay in between. Germline V gene sequence: CDR1 MNHEY, CDR2 SVGAGI. CDR3 size: 14 residues. This sample was taken from a study of OX40 agonist ivuxolimab in advanced cancers. Study observations and caveats: Averaged across samples, CD8+ T cells carried more expanded clones than CD4+ did. Antigen targets of the expanded peripheral T cells went undetermined.

Repertoires were generated with immunoSEQ multiplex PCR, while TCRdb's copy carries only in-frame clones and drops some. The table has 65,000 to 75,000 clones, about 85% seen once. The chain carries TRBV6-5 and TRBJ1-3; possible D gene TRBD1, 6 bases. This sample comprised CD4+ or CD8+ T cells sorted from blood, obtained in a trial of the OX40 agonist ivuxolimab. The receptor comes from an adult with an advanced solid tumor such as melanoma, head and neck, liver or kidney cancer. This CDR3 is CASSYNRDGNTIYF. The CDR3 DNA sequence: TGTGCCAGCAGTTACAACAGGGATGGAAACACCATATATTTT.